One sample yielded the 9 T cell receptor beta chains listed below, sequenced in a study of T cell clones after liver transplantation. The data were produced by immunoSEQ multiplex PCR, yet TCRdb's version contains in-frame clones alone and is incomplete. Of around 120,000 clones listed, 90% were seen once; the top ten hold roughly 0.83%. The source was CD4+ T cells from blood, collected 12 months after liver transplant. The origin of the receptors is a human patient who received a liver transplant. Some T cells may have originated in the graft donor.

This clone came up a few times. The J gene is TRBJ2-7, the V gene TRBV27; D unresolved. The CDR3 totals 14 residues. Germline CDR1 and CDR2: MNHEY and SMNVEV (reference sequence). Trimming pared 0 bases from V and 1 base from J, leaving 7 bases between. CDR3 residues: CASSLSPQSYEQYF. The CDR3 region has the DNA TGTGCCAGCAGTTTATCTCCGCAGTCCTACGAGCAGTACTTC.

This CDR3 reads CASSSASGCEQYF. As DNA, the CDR3 is TGTGCCAGCAGTTCCGCTAGCGGATGCGAGCAGTACTTC. The V and J genes are TRBV27 and TRBJ2-7; 7 nucleotides agree with TRBD2. V shed 4 bases, J shed 6 bases, and the junction held 6 bases outside the gene matches. The CDR3 extends over 13 amino acids. Germline V gives CDR1 MNHEY, CDR2 SMNVEV (reference sequence).

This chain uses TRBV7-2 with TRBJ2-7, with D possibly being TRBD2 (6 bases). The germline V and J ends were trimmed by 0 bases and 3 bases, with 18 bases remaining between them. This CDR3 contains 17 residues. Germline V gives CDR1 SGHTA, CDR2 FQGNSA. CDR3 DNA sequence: TGTGCCAGCAGCTTAGCGGCGTCGGGCGGGAAGTTCTACGAGCAGTACTTC. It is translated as CASSLAASGGKFYEQYF.

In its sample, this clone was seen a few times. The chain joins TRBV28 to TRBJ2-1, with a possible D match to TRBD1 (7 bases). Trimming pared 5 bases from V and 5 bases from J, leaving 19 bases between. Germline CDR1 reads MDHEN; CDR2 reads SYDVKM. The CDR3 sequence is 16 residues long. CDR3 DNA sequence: TGTGCCAGCAGTCTACTCCCCAGGGGGGAAAACAATGAGCAGTTCTTC. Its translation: CASSLLPRGENNEQFF.

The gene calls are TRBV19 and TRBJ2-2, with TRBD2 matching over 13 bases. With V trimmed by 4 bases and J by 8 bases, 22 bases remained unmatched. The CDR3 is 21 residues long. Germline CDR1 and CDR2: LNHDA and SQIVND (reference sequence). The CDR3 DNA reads TGTGCCAGTAGTACAGGGACGGCCGGGACTAGCGGGGCCCGATCATGGGGGGAGCTGTTTTTT. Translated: CASSTGTAGTSGARSWGELFF.

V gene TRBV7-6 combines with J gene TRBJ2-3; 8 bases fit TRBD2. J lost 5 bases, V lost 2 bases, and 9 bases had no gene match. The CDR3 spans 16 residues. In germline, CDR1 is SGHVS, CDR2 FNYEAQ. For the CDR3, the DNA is TGTGCCAGCAGCTTATTCGGGGGGGCTTTTTTAGATACGCAGTATTTT. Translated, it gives CASSLFGGAFLDTQYF.

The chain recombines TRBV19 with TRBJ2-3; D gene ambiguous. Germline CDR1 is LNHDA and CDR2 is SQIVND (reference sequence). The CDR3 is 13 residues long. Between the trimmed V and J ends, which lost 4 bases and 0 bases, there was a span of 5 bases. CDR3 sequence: CASSRSSTDTQYF. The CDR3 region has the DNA TGTGCCAGTAGTAGGTCTAGCACAGATACGCAGTATTTT. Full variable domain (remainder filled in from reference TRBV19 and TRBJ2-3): DGGITQSPKYLFRKEGQNVTLSCEQNLNHDAMYWYRQDPGQGLRLIYYSQIVNDFQKGDIAEGYSVSREKKESFPLTVTSAQKNPTAFYLCASSRSSTDTQYFGPGTRLTVL.

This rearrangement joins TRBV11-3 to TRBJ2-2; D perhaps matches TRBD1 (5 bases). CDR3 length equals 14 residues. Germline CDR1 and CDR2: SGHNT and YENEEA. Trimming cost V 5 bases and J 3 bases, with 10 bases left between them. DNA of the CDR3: TGTGCCAGCAGCCTCGACAGTTACACCGGGGAGCTGTTTTTT. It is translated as CASSLDSYTGELFF.

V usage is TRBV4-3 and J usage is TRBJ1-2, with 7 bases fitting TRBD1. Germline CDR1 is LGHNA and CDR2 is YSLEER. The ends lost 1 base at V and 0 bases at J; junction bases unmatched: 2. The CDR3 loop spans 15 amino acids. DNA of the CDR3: TGCGCCAGCAGCCAAGGACAGGGTGCTAACTATGGCTACACCTTC. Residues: CASSQGQGANYGYTF.